The next 27 T cell receptor beta chains were all read from a single sample in a study of brain T cells in children with intractable seizures. The assay was immunoSEQ multiplex PCR, and TCRdb's table has in-frame clones only and misses some. The sample has 70,000 to 90,000 clones; under 95% are singletons. The specimen comprised peripheral blood, sampled at surgery. These receptors came from a boy less than two years old with tuberous sclerosis and intractable seizures.

CDR3 sequence reads: CASSLTYRSRTEAFF. The CDR3 DNA reads as TGTGCCAGCAGCTTGACCTACAGGAGTCGGACTGAAGCTTTCTTT. The chain carries TRBV5-6 and TRBJ1-1; D may be TRBD1 (5 bases). This CDR3 is 15 amino acids long. V was shortened by 1 base and J by 5 bases, with 15 bases between the two germline ends. Germline CDR1 and CDR2: SGHDT and YYEEEE.

The chain links TRBV10-1 to TRBJ1-1, with no clear D. This CDR3 has 16 residues. Looked up from germline, CDR1 is WNHNN and CDR2 is SYGVQD (reference sequence). V lost 11 bases and J 0 bases, leaving 22 bases between the germline ends. The CDR3 here is CALVRPVVQMNTEAFF. Here the CDR3 DNA reads TGCGCCCTCGTCCGGCCAGTCGTACAGATGAACACTGAAGCTTTCTTT.

The chain has TRBV6-4 and TRBJ1-4, with D possibly TRBD1 on 6 matching bases. From germline, CDR1 is MRHNA and CDR2 SNTAGT. This CDR3 has 15 residues. Trimming stripped 2 bases from V and 3 bases from J, with 10 bases between. The CDR3 nucleotides are TGTGCCAGCAGTGACGCGGGGGCCCCTAATGAAAAACTGTTTTTT. Translating gives CASSDAGAPNEKLFF.

This chain uses TRBV7-2 with TRBJ1-1; D is unresolved. This CDR3 spans 14 amino acids. Trimming took off 1 base at V and 0 bases at J, with 6 bases between the two ends. The germline V gene encodes CDR1 SGHTA and CDR2 FQGNSA. The CDR3, as DNA: TGTGCCAGCAGCTTAGAGTCCGTGAACACTGAAGCTTTCTTT. It encodes CASSLESVNTEAFF.

There are a few counts of this clone. The V and J genes are TRBV3-1 (or the pseudogene TRBV3-2) and TRBJ2-7; TRBD2 matches 7 bases. Germline-derived CDR1 and CDR2 are LGHDT and YNNKEL (reference sequence). The CDR3 spans 16 residues. V gave up 0 bases and J gave up 1 base; unmatched junction bases: 6. CDR3 sequence reads: CASSQDVVRESYEQYF. The CDR3 nucleotides are TGTGCCAGCAGCCAAGATGTGGTGCGGGAGTCCTACGAGCAGTACTTC.

This chain joins TRBV6-1 and TRBJ1-2; D is possibly TRBD1 (5 bases). Trimming pared 3 bases from V and 3 bases from J, leaving 14 bases between. The CDR3 sequence is 15 residues long. Germline CDR1 and CDR2: MNHNS and SASEGT. The CDR3 spells CASSDRATNHYGYTF. In DNA form, the CDR3 reads TGTGCCAGCAGTGACAGGGCCACAAATCACTATGGCTACACCTTC.

V gene TRBV6-4 combines with J gene TRBJ1-1; tentative D call: TRBD1 (5 bases). The CDR3 has 13 amino acids. The V end was cut by 6 bases, the J end by 3 bases, with 11 bases between. CDR1 MRHNA and CDR2 SNTAGT come from the germline V gene. This chain's CDR3 is CASRQGADTEAFF. The DNA of the CDR3 is TGTGCCAGCAGGCAGGGCGCGGACACTGAAGCTTTCTTT.

The chain employs TRBV18 and TRBJ1-4; D remains ambiguous. The CDR3 runs 15 residues. Trimming left V 6 bases short and J 3 bases short, with 14 bases between. Germline V gene sequence: CDR1 KGHSH, CDR2 LQKENI. The chain's CDR3 is CASSRVPRANEKLFF. CDR3 DNA: TGTGCCAGCTCGCGGGTCCCACGGGCTAATGAAAAACTGTTTTTT.

The CDR3 is CAGKTGGSYNEQFF. CDR3 nucleotides: TGTGCCGGAAAGACAGGGGGCTCCTACAATGAGCAGTTCTTC. The chain has TRBV2 and TRBJ2-1; TRBD1 aligns across 9 bases. The germline V gene encodes CDR1 SNHLY and CDR2 FYNNEI. This CDR3 has 14 amino acids. Trimming at V came to 11 bases and at J to 0 bases, leaving 5 bases not matched to a gene.

V is TRBV9 and J is TRBJ2-7; D possibly matches TRBD1 or TRBD2 (5 bases each). The CDR3 consists of 17 residues. In germline, CDR1 is SGDLS, CDR2 YYNGEE. Deletions cut 4 bases from V and 1 base from J, with 21 bases between. CDR3 sequence reads: CASSPDGTWKPSYEQYF. Here the CDR3 DNA reads TGTGCCAGCAGCCCCGACGGGACGTGGAAACCATCCTACGAGCAGTACTTC. Full variable domain (outside the CDR3, taken from reference TRBV9 and TRBJ2-7): DSGVTQTPKHLITATGQRVTLRCSPRSGDLSVYWYQQSLDQGLQFLIQYYNGEERAKGNILERFSAQQFPDLHSELNLSSLELGDSALYFCASSPDGTWKPSYEQYFGPGTRLTVT.

The CDR3 sequence: CASSWAGTVTEAFF. The DNA for the CDR3 is TGTGCCAGCAGCTGGGCCGGGACGGTCACTGAAGCTTTCTTT. The chain uses TRBV11-2 and TRBJ1-1, with D perhaps matching TRBD1 (5 bases). V was shortened by 4 bases and J by 4 bases, with 13 bases between the two germline ends. The CDR3 spans 14 residues. Germline V lookup: CDR1 SGHAT, CDR2 FQNNGV.

V gene TRBV2 combines with J gene TRBJ1-2; a weak D match, TRBD1 (5 bases). With 9 bases removed from V and 2 bases from J, the gap between germline ends came to 19 bases. Germline CDR1 is SNHLY and CDR2 is FYNNEI. The CDR3 loop spans 15 amino acids. The CDR3 DNA reads as TGTGCCAGAACCCTTATCGGGGGACCCAACTATGGCTACACCTTC. Amino acids: CARTLIGGPNYGYTF.

The table lists this clone with a few counts. The CDR3 sequence is CASSESRATGYTF. The CDR3 region has the DNA TGCGCCAGCAGTGAGTCGCGGGCTACTGGCTACACCTTC. The chain carries TRBV10-1 and TRBJ1-2; D is undetermined. Trimming left V 0 bases short and J 7 bases short, with 9 bases between. The germline V gene has CDR1 WNHNN and CDR2 SYGVQD (reference sequence). CDR3 length: 13 amino acids.

The CDR3 DNA reads as TGTGCCAGCAGTGAAAGGGCGGCAGCCCCCAATGAGCAGTTCTTC. This codes for CASSERAAAPNEQFF. The gene calls are TRBV2 and TRBJ2-1, with D unresolved. Trimming removed 2 bases at V and 6 bases at J, with 14 bases between. This CDR3 is built from 15 residues. Germline V gene lookup returns CDR1 SNHLY and CDR2 FYNNEI. Full variable domain (rest looked up from reference TRBV2 and TRBJ2-1): EPEVTQTPSHQVTQMGQEVILRCVPISNHLYFYWYRQILGQKVEFLVSFYNNEISEKSEIFDDQFSVERPDGSNFTLKIRSTKLEDSAMYFCASSERAAAPNEQFFGPGTRLTVL.

V usage is TRBV7-9 and J usage is TRBJ1-2; tentative D call: TRBD1 (6 bases). This CDR3 region has 12 residues. Germline lookup yields CDR1 SEHNR and CDR2 FQNEAQ (reference sequence). Trimming took off 6 bases at V and 6 bases at J, with 11 bases between the two ends. CDR3 nucleotides: TGTGCCAGCAGACCGACAGGCCATGGCTACACCTTC. Residues: CASRPTGHGYTF.

The J gene is TRBJ2-5, the V gene TRBV19, with 10 bases matching TRBD1. Unmatched junction bases numbered 3, after V lost 3 bases and J lost 5 bases. In germline, CDR1 is LNHDA, CDR2 SQIVND (reference sequence). The CDR3 extends over 14 amino acids. The CDR3 sequence: CASSIRGQGETQYF. The CDR3, as DNA: TGTGCCAGTAGTATTCGGGGACAGGGGGAGACCCAGTACTTC.

This chain links TRBV9 with TRBJ1-6, with TRBD1 matching 7 bases. With V trimmed by 2 bases and J by 5 bases, 1 base remained unmatched. CDR1 is SGDLS and CDR2 is YYNGEE in the germline V gene. The CDR3 spans 14 residues. The CDR3: CASSVGTDNSPLHF. DNA for the CDR3: TGTGCCAGCAGCGTGGGGACAGATAATTCACCCCTCCACTTT.

V gene TRBV6-5 combines with J gene TRBJ1-5, with D tentatively TRBD1 (5 bases). This CDR3 is built from 15 residues. Trimming removed 5 bases at V and 0 bases at J, with 11 bases between. The germline gives CDR1 MNHEY, CDR2 SVGAGI. This chain's CDR3 is CASSQTQGSNQPQHF. CDR3 sequence (DNA): TGTGCCAGCAGTCAAACTCAGGGTAGCAATCAGCCCCAGCATTTT.

The chain carries TRBV7-9 and TRBJ1-1; tentatively, D is TRBD1 (6 bases). The CDR3 consists of 13 residues. The germline V gene has CDR1 SEHNR and CDR2 FQNEAQ (reference sequence). V shed 5 bases and J shed 1 base, with 8 bases lying between them. This CDR3 is CASSQQGNTEAFF. In nucleotides, the CDR3 is TGTGCCAGCAGCCAACAGGGGAACACTGAAGCTTTCTTT. Combining the CDR3 with reference TRBV7-9 and TRBJ1-1 gives the whole variable domain DTGVSQNPRHKITKRGQNVTFRCDPISEHNRLYWYRQTLGQGPEFLTYFQNEAQLEKSRLLSDRFSAERPKGSFSTLEIQRTEQGDSAMYLCASSQQGNTEAFFGQGTRLTVV.

The chain has TRBV5-4 and TRBJ2-2, with D maybe TRBD2 (6 bases). The CDR3 is made up of 16 amino acids. Trimming removed 0 bases from V and 6 bases from J, with 15 bases in between. Germline CDR1 SGHNT, CDR2 YYREEE (reference sequence). CDR3 sequence reads: CASSLVFGGGAGELFF. The CDR3 nucleotides read TGTGCCAGCAGCTTGGTGTTTGGGGGAGGAGCCGGGGAGCTGTTTTTT.

This chain connects TRBV11-3 to TRBJ2-2, with D possibly TRBD2 on 6 matching bases. CDR1 is SGHNT and CDR2 is YENEEA in the germline V gene. The CDR3 runs to 15 residues. V lost 6 bases to trimming and J lost 3 bases, with 14 bases between them. The CDR3 sequence is CASRPGWGDTGELFF. The CDR3 nucleotides are TGTGCCAGCAGACCGGGTTGGGGGGACACCGGGGAGCTGTTTTTT.

The CDR3 sequence is CASSPGDRGRKEKLFF. Here the CDR3 DNA reads TGTGCCAGCAGCCCGGGGGACAGGGGGCGCAAAGAAAAACTGTTTTTT. The chain joins TRBV9 to TRBJ1-4, with 12 bases aligning to TRBD1. Germline V gene lookup returns CDR1 SGDLS and CDR2 YYNGEE. The CDR3 is 16 residues long. Unmatched junction bases numbered 9, after V lost 4 bases and J lost 8 bases.

This chain joins TRBV5-1 and TRBJ2-2; D uncertain. The CDR3 is 13 amino acids. Germline loops: CDR1 SGHRS, CDR2 YFSETQ. Deletions cut 0 bases from V and 4 bases from J, with 4 bases between. The CDR3 loop reads CASSLDLTGELFF. CDR3 in DNA: TGCGCCAGCAGCTTGGATCTCACCGGGGAGCTGTTTTTT.

J is TRBJ1-1 and V is TRBV19, with a weak D call TRBD1 (5 bases). This CDR3 region has 14 residues. V lost 6 bases, J lost 0 bases, and 11 bases lay in between. Germline CDR1 reads LNHDA; CDR2 reads SQIVND (reference sequence). The CDR3 spells CASRPGRMNTEAFF. CDR3 bases: TGTGCCAGTAGACCGGGACGGATGAACACTGAAGCTTTCTTT.

This chain uses TRBV4-1 with TRBJ2-5; 7 nucleotides match TRBD1. V was clipped by 0 bases and J by 5 bases; unmatched bases: 6. CDR3 length: 15 residues. Looked up from germline, CDR1 is MGHRA and CDR2 is YSYEKL. The CDR3, as DNA: TGCGCCAGCAGCCAAGAGATCTTCAGGGGGGAGACCCAGTACTTC. This encodes CASSQEIFRGETQYF.

The chain employs TRBV7-9 and TRBJ2-2, with D hard to call. Trimming stripped 10 bases from V and 5 bases from J, with 8 bases between. The CDR3 is 11 residues long. CDR1 and CDR2 from the germline V gene are SEHNR and FQNEAQ (reference sequence). As DNA, the CDR3 is TGTGCCACCTTTTATACCGGGGAGCTGTTTTTT. Translation gives CATFYTGELFF. The variable domain in full, completed from reference TRBV7-9 and TRBJ2-2, reads DTGVSQNPRHKITKRGQNVTFRCDPISEHNRLYWYRQTLGQGPEFLTYFQNEAQLEKSRLLSDRFSAERPKGSFSTLEIQRTEQGDSAMYLCATFYTGELFFGEGSRLTVL.

The V and J genes are TRBV18 and TRBJ2-2, with TRBD2 matching 10 bases. V was pared by 6 bases and J by 0 bases, with 4 bases of the junction left unmatched. The CDR3 length is 16 residues. CDR1 is KGHSH and CDR2 is LQKENI in the germline V gene. CDR3 residues: CASSPTSGTNTGELFF. The CDR3, as DNA: TGTGCCAGCTCTCCCACTAGCGGGACGAACACCGGGGAGCTGTTTTTT.